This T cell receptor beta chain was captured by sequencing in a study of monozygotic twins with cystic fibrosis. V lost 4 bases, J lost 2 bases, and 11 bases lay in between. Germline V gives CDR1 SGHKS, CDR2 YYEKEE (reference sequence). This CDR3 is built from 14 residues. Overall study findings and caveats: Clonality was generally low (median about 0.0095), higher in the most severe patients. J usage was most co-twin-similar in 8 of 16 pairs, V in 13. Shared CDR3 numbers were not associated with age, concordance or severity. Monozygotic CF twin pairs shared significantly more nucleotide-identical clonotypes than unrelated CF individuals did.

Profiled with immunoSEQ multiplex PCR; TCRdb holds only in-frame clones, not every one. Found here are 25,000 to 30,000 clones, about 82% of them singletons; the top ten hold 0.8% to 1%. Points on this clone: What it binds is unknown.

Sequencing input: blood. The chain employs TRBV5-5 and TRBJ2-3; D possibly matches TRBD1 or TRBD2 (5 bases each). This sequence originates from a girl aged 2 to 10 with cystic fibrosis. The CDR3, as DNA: TGTGCCAGCAGCCCGGGGACGTACACAGATACGCAGTATTTT. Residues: CASSPGTYTDTQYF.